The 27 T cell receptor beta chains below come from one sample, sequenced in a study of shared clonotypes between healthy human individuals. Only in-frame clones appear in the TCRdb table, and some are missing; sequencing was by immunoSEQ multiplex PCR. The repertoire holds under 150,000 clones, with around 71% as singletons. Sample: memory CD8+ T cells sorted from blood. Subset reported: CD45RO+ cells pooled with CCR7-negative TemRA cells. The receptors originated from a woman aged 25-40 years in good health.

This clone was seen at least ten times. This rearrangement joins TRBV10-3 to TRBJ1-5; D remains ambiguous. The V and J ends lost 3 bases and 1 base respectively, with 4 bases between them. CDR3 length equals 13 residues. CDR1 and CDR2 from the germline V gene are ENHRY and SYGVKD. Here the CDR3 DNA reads TGTGCCATCAGTGACGGAAGCAATCAGCCCCAGCATTTT. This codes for CAISDGSNQPQHF.

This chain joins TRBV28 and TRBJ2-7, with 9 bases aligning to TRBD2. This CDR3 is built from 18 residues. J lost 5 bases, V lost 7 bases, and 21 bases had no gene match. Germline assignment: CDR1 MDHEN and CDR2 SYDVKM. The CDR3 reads CASKGPPASAGGVNEQYF. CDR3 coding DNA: TGTGCCAGCAAGGGACCTCCGGCCTCAGCGGGAGGAGTAAACGAGCAGTACTTC.

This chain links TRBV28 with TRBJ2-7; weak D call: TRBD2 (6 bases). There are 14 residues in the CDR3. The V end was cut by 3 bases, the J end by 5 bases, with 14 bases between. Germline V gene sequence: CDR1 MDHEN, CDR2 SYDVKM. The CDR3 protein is CASSLGLSSNEQYF. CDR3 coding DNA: TGTGCCAGCAGTTTGGGACTCTCATCCAACGAGCAGTACTTC.

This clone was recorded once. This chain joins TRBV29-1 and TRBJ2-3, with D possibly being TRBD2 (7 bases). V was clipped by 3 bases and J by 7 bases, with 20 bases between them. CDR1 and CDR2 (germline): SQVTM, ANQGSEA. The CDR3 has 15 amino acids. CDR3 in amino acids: CSVEPGGRRDNTQYF. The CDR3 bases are TGCAGCGTTGAGCCCGGCGGGAGAAGGGACAATACGCAGTATTTT.

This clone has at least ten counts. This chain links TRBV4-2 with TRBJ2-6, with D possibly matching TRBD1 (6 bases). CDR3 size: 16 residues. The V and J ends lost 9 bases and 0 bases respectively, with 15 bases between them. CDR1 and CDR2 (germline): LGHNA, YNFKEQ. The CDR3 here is CASSGDKSSGANVLTF. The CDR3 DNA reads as TGTGCCAGTTCTGGGGACAAGAGCTCTGGGGCCAACGTCCTGACTTTC.

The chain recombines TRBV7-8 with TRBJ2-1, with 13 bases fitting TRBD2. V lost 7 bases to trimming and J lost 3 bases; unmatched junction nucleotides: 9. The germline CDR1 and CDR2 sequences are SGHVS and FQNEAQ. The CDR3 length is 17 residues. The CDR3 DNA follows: TGTGCCAGCACAGGACTAGCGGGGGTCTTAGACTACAATGAGCAGTTCTTC. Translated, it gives CASTGLAGVLDYNEQFF.

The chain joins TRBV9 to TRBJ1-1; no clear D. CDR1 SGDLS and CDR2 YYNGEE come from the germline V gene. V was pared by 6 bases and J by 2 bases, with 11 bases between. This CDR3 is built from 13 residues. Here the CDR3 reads CASTWAHNTEAFF. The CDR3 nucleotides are TGTGCCAGCACCTGGGCTCACAACACTGAAGCTTTCTTT.

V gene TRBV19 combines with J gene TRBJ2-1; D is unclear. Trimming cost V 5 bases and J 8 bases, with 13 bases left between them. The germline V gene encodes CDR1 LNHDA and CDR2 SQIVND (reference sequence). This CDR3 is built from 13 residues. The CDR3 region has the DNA TGTGCCAGTAGTTATGGGGTTGGGGATGAGCAGTTCTTC. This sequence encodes CASSYGVGDEQFF. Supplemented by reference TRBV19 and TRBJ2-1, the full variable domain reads DGGITQSPKYLFRKEGQNVTLSCEQNLNHDAMYWYRQDPGQGLRLIYYSQIVNDFQKGDIAEGYSVSREKKESFPLTVTSAQKNPTAFYLCASSYGVGDEQFFGPGTRLTVL.

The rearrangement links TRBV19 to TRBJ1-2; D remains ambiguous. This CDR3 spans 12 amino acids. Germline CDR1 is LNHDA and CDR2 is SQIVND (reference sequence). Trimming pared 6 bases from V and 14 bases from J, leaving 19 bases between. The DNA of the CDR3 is TGTGCCAGTAGCCCGTCCCGGACGTACCAGACCTTC. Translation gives CASSPSRTYQTF.

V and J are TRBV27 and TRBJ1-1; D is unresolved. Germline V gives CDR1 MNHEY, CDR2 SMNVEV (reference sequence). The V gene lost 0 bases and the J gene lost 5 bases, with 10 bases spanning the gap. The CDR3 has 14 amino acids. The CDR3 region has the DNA TGTGCCAGCAGTTTATCGCTGGGGATAACTGAAGCTTTCTTT. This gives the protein CASSLSLGITEAFF.

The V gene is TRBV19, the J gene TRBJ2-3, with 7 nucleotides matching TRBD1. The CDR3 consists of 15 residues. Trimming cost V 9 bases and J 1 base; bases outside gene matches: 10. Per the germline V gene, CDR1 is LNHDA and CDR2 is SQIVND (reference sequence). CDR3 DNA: TGTGCCAGCCGTATAGGAACAGGGGGCACAGATACGCAGTATTTT. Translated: CASRIGTGGTDTQYF.

This CDR3 reads CASSPGVDRTDTQYF. The CDR3 coding sequence is TGTGCCAGCAGCCCGGGGGTCGATAGGACAGATACGCAGTATTTT. The chain uses TRBV11-2 and TRBJ2-3; possibly TRBD2 for D (6 bases). This CDR3 comprises 15 residues. V lost 5 bases and J 3 bases, leaving 15 bases between the germline ends. Per the germline V gene, CDR1 is SGHAT and CDR2 is FQNNGV. The whole variable domain, filled in from reference TRBV11-2 and TRBJ2-3, reads EAGVAQSPRYKIIEKRQSVAFWCNPISGHATLYWYQQILGQGPKLLIQFQNNGVVDDSQLPKDRFSAERLKGVDSTLKIQPAKLEDSAVYLCASSPGVDRTDTQYFGPGTRLTVL.

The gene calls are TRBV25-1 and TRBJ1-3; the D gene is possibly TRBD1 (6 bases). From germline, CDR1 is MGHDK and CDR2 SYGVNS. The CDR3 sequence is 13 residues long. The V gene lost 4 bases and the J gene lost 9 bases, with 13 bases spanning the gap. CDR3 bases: TGTGCCAGCAGTGGGGGGCCTGGAGGCACCATATATTTT. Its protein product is CASSGGPGGTIYF.

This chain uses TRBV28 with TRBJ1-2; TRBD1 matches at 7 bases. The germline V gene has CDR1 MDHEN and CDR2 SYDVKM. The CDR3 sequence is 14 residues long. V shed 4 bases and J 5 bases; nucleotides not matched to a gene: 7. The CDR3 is CASSSPTGRYGYTF. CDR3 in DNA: TGTGCCAGCAGTTCCCCGACAGGGCGGTATGGCTACACCTTC.

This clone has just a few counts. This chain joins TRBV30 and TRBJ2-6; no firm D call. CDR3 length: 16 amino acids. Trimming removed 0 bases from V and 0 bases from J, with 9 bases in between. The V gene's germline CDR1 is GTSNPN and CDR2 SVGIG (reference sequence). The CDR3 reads CAWSVLSLSGANVLTF. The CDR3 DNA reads TGTGCCTGGAGTGTCCTGTCTCTCTCTGGGGCCAACGTCCTGACTTTC.

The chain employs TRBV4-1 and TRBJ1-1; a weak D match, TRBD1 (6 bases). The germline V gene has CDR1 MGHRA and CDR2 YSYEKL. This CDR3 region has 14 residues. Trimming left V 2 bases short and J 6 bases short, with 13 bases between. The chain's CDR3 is CASSQNREWSEAFF. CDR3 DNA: TGCGCCAGCAGCCAAAACAGGGAGTGGTCTGAAGCTTTCTTT.

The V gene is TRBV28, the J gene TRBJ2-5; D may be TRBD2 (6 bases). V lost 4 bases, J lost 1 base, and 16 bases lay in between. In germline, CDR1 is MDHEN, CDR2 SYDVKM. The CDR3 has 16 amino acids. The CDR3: CASSSPQEGPQETQYF. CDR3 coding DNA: TGTGCCAGCAGTTCCCCGCAGGAGGGACCCCAAGAGACCCAGTACTTC. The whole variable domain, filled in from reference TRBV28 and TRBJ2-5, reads DVKVTQSSRYLVKRTGEKVFLECVQDMDHENMFWYRQDPGLGLRLIYFSYDVKMKEKGDIPEGYSVSREKKERFSLILESASTNQTSMYLCASSSPQEGPQETQYFGPGTRLLVL.

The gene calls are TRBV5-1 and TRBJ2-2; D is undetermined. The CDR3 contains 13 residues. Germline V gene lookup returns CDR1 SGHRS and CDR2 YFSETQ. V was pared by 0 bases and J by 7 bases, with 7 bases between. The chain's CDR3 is CASSLEQFGELFF. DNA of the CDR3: TGCGCCAGCAGCTTGGAGCAGTTCGGGGAGCTGTTTTTT.

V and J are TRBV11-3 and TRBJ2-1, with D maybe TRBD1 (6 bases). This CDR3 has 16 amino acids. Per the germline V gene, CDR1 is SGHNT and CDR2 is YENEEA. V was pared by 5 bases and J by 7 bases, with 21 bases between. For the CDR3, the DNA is TGTGCCAGCAGCAACAAGCCTGGACAGCCGGATAATGAGCAGTTCTTC. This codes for CASSNKPGQPDNEQFF.

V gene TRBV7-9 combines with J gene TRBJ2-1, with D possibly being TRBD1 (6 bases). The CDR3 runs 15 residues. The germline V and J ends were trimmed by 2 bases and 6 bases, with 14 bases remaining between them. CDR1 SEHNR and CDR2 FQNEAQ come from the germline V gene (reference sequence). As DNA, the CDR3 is TGTGCCAGCAGCTTACCTCAGGGGTCTGGCAATGAGCAGTTCTTC. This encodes CASSLPQGSGNEQFF.

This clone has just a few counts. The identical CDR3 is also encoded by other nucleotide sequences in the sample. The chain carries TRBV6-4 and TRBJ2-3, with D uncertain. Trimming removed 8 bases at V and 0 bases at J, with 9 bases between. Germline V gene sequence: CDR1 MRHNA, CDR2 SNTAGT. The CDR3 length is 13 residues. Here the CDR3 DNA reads TGTGCCAGCTCATCCGGGAGCACAGATACGCAGTATTTT. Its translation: CASSSGSTDTQYF.

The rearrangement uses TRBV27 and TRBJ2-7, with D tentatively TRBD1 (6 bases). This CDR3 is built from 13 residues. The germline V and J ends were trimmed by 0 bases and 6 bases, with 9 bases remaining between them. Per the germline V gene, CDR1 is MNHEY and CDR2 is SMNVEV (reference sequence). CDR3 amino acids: CASSLSTGLEQYF. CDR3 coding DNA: TGTGCCAGCAGTTTATCGACAGGTCTCGAGCAGTACTTC.

CDR3 coding DNA: TGTGCTAGTGGTTTAACAACCTCAACAGGGGCCCCAATCTCCTACGAGCAGTACTTC. Its protein product is CASGLTTSTGAPISYEQYF. The chain uses TRBV12-5 and TRBJ2-7, with 7 bases identical to TRBD1. CDR1 LGHNT and CDR2 FRNRAP come from the germline V gene. CDR3 size: 19 residues. V lost 3 bases, J lost 0 bases, and 17 bases stayed unmatched. Filled out from reference TRBV12-5 and TRBJ2-7, the complete variable domain reads DARVTQTPRHKVTEMGQEVTMRCQPILGHNTVFWYRQTMMQGLELLAYFRNRAPLDDSGMPKDRFSAEMPDATLATLKIQPSEPRDSAVYFCASGLTTSTGAPISYEQYFGPGTRLTVT.

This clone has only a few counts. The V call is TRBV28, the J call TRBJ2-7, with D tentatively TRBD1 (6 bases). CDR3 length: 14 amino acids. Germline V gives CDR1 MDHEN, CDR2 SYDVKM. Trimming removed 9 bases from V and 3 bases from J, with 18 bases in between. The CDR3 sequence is CARSPTGHLYEQYF. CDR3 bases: TGTGCCAGAAGCCCCACGGGACACCTCTACGAGCAGTACTTC.

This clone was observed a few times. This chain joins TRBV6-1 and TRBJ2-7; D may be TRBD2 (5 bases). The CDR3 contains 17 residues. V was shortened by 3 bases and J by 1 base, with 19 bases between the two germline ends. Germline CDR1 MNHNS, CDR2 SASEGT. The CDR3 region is CASSDARGWAASYEQYF. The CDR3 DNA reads TGTGCCAGCAGTGATGCCCGGGGATGGGCGGCTTCCTACGAGCAGTACTTC.

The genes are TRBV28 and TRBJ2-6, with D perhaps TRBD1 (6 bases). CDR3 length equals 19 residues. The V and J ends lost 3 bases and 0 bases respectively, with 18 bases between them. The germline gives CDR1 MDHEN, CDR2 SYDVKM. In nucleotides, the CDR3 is TGTGCCAGCAGTTTTATTACGTGGGACACAAACTCTGGGGCCAACGTCCTGACTTTC. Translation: CASSFITWDTNSGANVLTF.

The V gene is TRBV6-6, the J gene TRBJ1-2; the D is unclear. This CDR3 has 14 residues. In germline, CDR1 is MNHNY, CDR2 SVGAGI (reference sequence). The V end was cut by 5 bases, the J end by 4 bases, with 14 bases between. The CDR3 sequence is CASSLKIEFYGYTF. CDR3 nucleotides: TGTGCCAGCAGTCTCAAAATCGAATTCTATGGCTACACCTTC.